These 17 T cell receptor beta chains share one sample of origin, sequenced in a study of shared clonotypes between healthy human individuals (dated by TCRdb to about 2020). The library was prepared using the immunoSEQ multiplex PCR assay. What TCRdb holds here is the immuneACCESS table cut down to in-frame rearrangements. Part of the clones is not present; checked against another copy, under half of the missing clones reflect an unresolved V gene, and the others are unexplained. This sample has about 700,000 clones in its table, and about 91% of those were observed once. Approximately 24% of the sample comes from the top ten. CD8 naive samples consisted of CD45RO-negative cells that were positively selected for CCR7, yielding a CD45RA+CCR7+ population without TemRA cells. Sample: naive CD8+ T cells sorted from blood. The cell subset or site label for this specimen denotes: CD45RA+CCR7+. The source of these receptors is a man younger than 45 in good health.

This clone was detected ten times or more. The chain joins TRBV6-4 to TRBJ2-3, with 9 bases identical to TRBD2. This CDR3 contains 16 residues. CDR1 is MRHNA and CDR2 is SNTAGT in the germline V gene. Trimming cost V 3 bases and J 0 bases; bases outside gene matches: 4. CDR3 sequence: CASSELAGSSTDTQYF. CDR3 DNA sequence: TGTGCCAGCAGTGAGCTAGCGGGATCTAGCACAGATACGCAGTATTTT.

The chain carries TRBV30 and TRBJ1-1; D not certain. Germline V gene sequence: CDR1 GTSNPN, CDR2 SVGIG (reference sequence). This CDR3 has 14 residues. V gave up 4 bases and J gave up 3 bases, with 15 bases separating them. DNA for the CDR3: TGTGCCTGGATGACCATACCGGGGTACACTGAAGCTTTCTTT. Residues: CAWMTIPGYTEAFF.

The CDR3 bases are TGTGCCAGCAAGTGGACTCTCTTGGCAGGGATCACCGAAGAGACCCAGTACTTC. Translation gives CASKWTLLAGITEETQYF. V and J are TRBV28 and TRBJ2-5; TRBD1 or TRBD2 may be the D gene (5 bases each). Per the germline V gene, CDR1 is MDHEN and CDR2 is SYDVKM. The CDR3 runs to 18 residues. V lost 7 bases and J lost 3, with 27 bases in between.

This rearrangement joins TRBV13 to TRBJ1-4; 8 bases are a match to TRBD1. Per germline, CDR1 PRHDT and CDR2 FYEKMQ (reference sequence). The CDR3 length is 13 residues. V shed 5 bases and J 6 bases; nucleotides not matched to a gene: 2. The CDR3 is CASSPGQDEKLFF. DNA for the CDR3: TGTGCCAGCAGCCCGGGACAGGATGAAAAACTGTTTTTT.

CDR3 sequence reads: CAWHDRVLDNEQFF. In DNA, the CDR3 is TGTGCCTGGCATGACAGGGTACTGGACAATGAGCAGTTCTTC. The chain uses TRBV5-4 and TRBJ2-1; 7 bases are a match to TRBD1. CDR1 and CDR2 (germline): SGHNT, YYREEE (reference sequence). V trimming: 10 bases; J trimming: 5 bases; junction bases outside the gene matches: 12. The CDR3 contains 14 residues.

The rearrangement links TRBV4-1 to TRBJ1-1, with TRBD1 as a possible D gene (6 bases). This CDR3 is built from 14 residues. From germline, CDR1 is MGHRA and CDR2 YSYEKL. Trimming shortened V by 3 bases and J by 4 bases, and 12 bases separated the two germline ends. The DNA of the CDR3 is TGCGCCAGCAGCCACGGCCAGGGGATCACTGAAGCTTTCTTT. Its protein product is CASSHGQGITEAFF.

V is TRBV4-3 and J is TRBJ1-1, with D unresolved. Germline V CDR1 and CDR2: LGHNA, YSLEER. The germline V and J ends were trimmed by 1 base and 3 bases, with 9 bases remaining between them. The CDR3 is made up of 14 amino acids. CDR3 sequence (DNA): TGCGCCAGCAGCCAAGTTGTTGGGGACACTGAAGCTTTCTTT. Amino acids: CASSQVVGDTEAFF.

CDR3 nucleotide sequence: TGTGCCAGCAGCTTGGTTGTGTACCGTGGGACAGGGAAATACAATGAGCAGTTCTTC. It is translated as CASSLVVYRGTGKYNEQFF. This sequence joins TRBV5-6 and TRBJ2-1; 9 bases are a match to TRBD1. Germline lookup yields CDR1 SGHDT and CDR2 YYEEEE. V lost 0 bases, J lost 4 bases, and 14 bases stayed unmatched. This CDR3 has 19 amino acids.

CDR3 DNA: TGTGCCAGCAGCCAGGCCGGGACCTACTACGAGCAGTACTTC. It is translated as CASSQAGTYYEQYF. The chain carries TRBV14 and TRBJ2-7, with D perhaps being TRBD1 or TRBD2 (5 bases each). Trimming pared 3 bases from V and 3 bases from J, leaving 12 bases between. Looked up from germline, CDR1 is SGHDN and CDR2 is FVKESK. The length of the CDR3 is 14 residues.

The V gene is TRBV6-5, the J gene TRBJ2-1, with 11 bases identical to TRBD2. CDR3 length: 15 residues. V shed 5 bases and J 4 bases; nucleotides not matched to a gene: 4. Germline V lookup: CDR1 MNHEY, CDR2 SVGAGI. CDR3 nucleotides: TGTGCCAGCAGTGGACTAGCGGGTGCTTACAATGAGCAGTTCTTC. This gives the protein CASSGLAGAYNEQFF.

The rearrangement uses TRBV5-3 and TRBJ1-5; 10 bases agree with TRBD1. TRBV5-3 belongs to the ORF category, with a function that is uncertain. The CDR3 totals 19 residues. The V gene end was trimmed by 3 bases and the J gene end by 5 bases; junction bases not matched to a gene: 17. The CDR3 region is CARSCPWDRGFSSDQPQHF. CDR3 DNA sequence: TGTGCCAGAAGCTGCCCCTGGGACAGGGGTTTTTCGAGCGATCAGCCCCAGCATTTT.

Points on this clone: The junction shows a germline mismatch at one end, possibly a read error. The chain has TRBV19 and TRBJ2-5; D remains unclear. Looked up from germline, CDR1 is LNHDA and CDR2 is SQIVND (reference sequence). The CDR3 spans 13 residues. The CDR3 here is CASSIWVEDTQYF. The CDR3 nucleotides read TGTGCCAGTAGTATCTGGGTCGAAGACACCCAGTACTTC.

The rearrangement links TRBV5-1 to TRBJ1-2; 7 positions agree with TRBD1. Germline trimming cut 3 bases from V and 1 base from J; bases unmatched to any gene: 3. This CDR3 has 14 amino acids. The germline CDR1 and CDR2 sequences are SGHRS and YFSETQ. CDR3 in DNA: TGCGCCAGCAGCTGGGGACAGAATAACTATGGCTACACCTTC. Residues: CASSWGQNNYGYTF.

The chain is built from TRBV6-5 and TRBJ1-5, with D possibly TRBD1 on 5 matching bases. V lost 2 bases and J lost 0, with 8 bases in between. This CDR3 is 15 amino acids long. Germline V gene lookup returns CDR1 MNHEY and CDR2 SVGAGI. CDR3: CASSYRGNSNQPQHF. DNA for the CDR3: TGTGCCAGCAGTTACCGGGGCAATAGCAATCAGCCCCAGCATTTT.

The rearrangement links TRBV7-9 to TRBJ1-1; D might be TRBD1 (5 bases). V dropped 2 bases and J dropped 0 bases, with 16 bases sitting between them. CDR1 SEHNR and CDR2 FQNEAQ come from the germline V gene (reference sequence). This CDR3 region has 17 residues. Here the CDR3 reads CASSLFGRGTMNTEAFF. DNA for the CDR3: TGTGCCAGCAGCTTATTCGGCCGGGGGACCATGAACACTGAAGCTTTCTTT.

The V and J genes are TRBV5-4 and TRBJ2-1; D not resolved. V was clipped by 5 bases and J by 8 bases, with 17 bases between them. CDR1 and CDR2 (germline): SGHNT, YYREEE (reference sequence). The CDR3 is 14 residues long. The CDR3 protein is CASRELIESHEQFF. CDR3 bases: TGTGCCAGCAGAGAGCTTATTGAGTCCCATGAGCAGTTCTTC.

Only one count was recorded for this clone. This sequence joins TRBV28 and TRBJ2-1; the D is unclear. Germline V CDR1 and CDR2: MDHEN, SYDVKM. The CDR3 is 13 amino acids. The V end was cut by 6 bases, the J end by 7 bases, with 13 bases between. The CDR3 protein is CASSLNWENEQFF. CDR3 sequence (DNA): TGTGCCAGCAGCCTCAACTGGGAAAATGAGCAGTTCTTC. Complete variable domain (other parts from reference TRBV28 and TRBJ2-1): DVKVTQSSRYLVKRTGEKVFLECVQDMDHENMFWYRQDPGLGLRLIYFSYDVKMKEKGDIPEGYSVSREKKERFSLILESASTNQTSMYLCASSLNWENEQFFGPGTRLTVL.